By its share, the clone carrying this T cell receptor (beta chain) is medium-sized (0.01 to 0.1%). Libraries were prepared by immunoSEQ multiplex PCR; TCRdb keeps only in-frame clonotypes and omits some of them. This table holds some 200,000 clones, approximately 80% found once. The sample comes from a study of blood T cell repertoires in COVID-19. The sequencing sample was made of peripheral blood. The sequence came from a woman at least 80 years old with COVID-19, enrolled during active disease.

CDR3 residues: CASSLPGMTEAFF. DNA of the CDR3: TGTGCCAGCAGTTTACCGGGGATGACTGAAGCTTTCTTT. The V and J genes are TRBV28 and TRBJ1-1; D unclear. The ends were cut back, 2 bases at V and 5 bases at J, with 9 bases in the middle. This CDR3 is 13 amino acids long. Per the germline V gene, CDR1 is MDHEN and CDR2 is SYDVKM.